The 13 T cell receptor beta chains below were found in one sample sequenced in a study of CD8 T cells in Susac syndrome (dated by TCRdb to about 2019). Libraries were constructed by the immunoSEQ multiplex PCR assay. RNA was extracted using the RNeasy kit, and about 0.45 to 1 ug of the RNA was reverse transcribed with random hexamers. The public reads were reprocessed in TCRdb via fastp at Q25 and MiXCR, keeping in-frame beta chains. Every entry covers one CDR3 protein and lists the most common genes and DNA from its rows. The sample table shows 120,000 or so distinct CDR3 sequences, and just over 95% are seen once. Approximately 0.15% of the sample is held by the ten biggest clonotypes. Material for sequencing was CD4+ T cells from PBMCs. Every receptor here comes from a human donor with Susac syndrome.

This chain links TRBV11-1 with TRBJ2-6; D unclear. V was clipped by 3 bases and J by 4 bases, with 10 bases between them. Germline values: CDR1 SGHAT, CDR2 FQDESV (reference sequence). The CDR3 loop spans 15 amino acids. CDR3 sequence reads: CASSFDGWGANVLTF. CDR3 coding DNA: TGTGCCAGCAGCTTCGATGGCTGGGGGGCCAACGTCCTGACTTTC.

The rearrangement joins TRBV6-6 to TRBJ2-1; D uncertain. This CDR3 spans 15 amino acids. CDR1 is MNHNY, CDR2 SVGAGI, per germline (reference sequence). V dropped 0 bases and J dropped 2 bases, with 8 bases sitting between them. The CDR3 loop reads CASSYSQPAYNEQFF. The CDR3, as DNA: TGTGCCAGCAGTTACTCTCAACCCGCCTACAATGAGCAGTTCTTC.

The chain employs TRBV4-1 and TRBJ1-5; the D gene is possibly TRBD1 (5 bases). V was trimmed by 4 bases and J by 7 bases, leaving 20 bases between them. Germline CDR1 MGHRA, CDR2 YSYEKL. CDR3 size: 16 residues. This CDR3 is CASSPPNIGAEQPQHF. The CDR3 nucleotides read TGCGCCAGCAGCCCTCCGAACATCGGGGCGGAGCAGCCCCAGCATTTT.

The genes are TRBV2 and TRBJ2-5, with 10 bases matching TRBD2. Germline assignment: CDR1 SNHLY and CDR2 FYNNEI. The CDR3 is made up of 12 amino acids. J lost 5 bases, V lost 8 bases, and 2 bases had no gene match. CDR3 in DNA: TGTGCCAGCGAGACTAGCGGGGAGACCCAGTACTTC. Its translation is CASETSGETQYF. Variable domain in full (rest from reference TRBV2 and TRBJ2-5): EPEVTQTPSHQVTQMGQEVILRCVPISNHLYFYWYRQILGQKVEFLVSFYNNEISEKSEIFDDQFSVERPDGSNFTLKIRSTKLEDSAMYFCASETSGETQYFGPGTRLLVL.

J is TRBJ2-1 and V is TRBV29-1, with D unclear. Germline V gene lookup returns CDR1 SQVTM and CDR2 ANQGSEA. The CDR3 consists of 12 residues. V shed 2 bases and J shed 7 bases, with 9 bases lying between them. CDR3 in DNA: TGCAGCGTTGAAAACGGTGTAAATGAGCAGTTCTTC. This codes for CSVENGVNEQFF.

This clonotype appeared a single time. Germline is not matched at one junction end, which may reflect a read error. V and J are TRBV27 and TRBJ1-5, with D possibly TRBD1 on 5 matching bases. The CDR3 is 15 residues long. Germline CDR1 MNHEY, CDR2 SMNVEV (reference sequence). CDR3 in DNA: TGTGCCACCAGTCGGGACCTTCTTAGCAATCAGCCCCAGCATTTT. Translating it yields CATSRDLLSNQPQHF.

The chain combines TRBV19 with TRBJ2-1; D may be TRBD2 (6 bases). The CDR3 has 17 residues. With 4 bases removed from V and 5 bases from J, the gap between germline ends came to 21 bases. From germline, CDR1 is LNHDA and CDR2 SQIVND (reference sequence). The CDR3 loop reads CASSNYNRLAPNNEQFF. CDR3 DNA sequence: TGTGCCAGTAGTAACTATAACAGGCTAGCGCCCAACAATGAGCAGTTCTTC.

The gene calls are TRBV29-1 and TRBJ2-7; D might be TRBD2 (5 bases). The CDR3 has 14 residues. CDR1 and CDR2 (germline): SQVTM, ANQGSEA. Trimming removed 4 bases at V and 2 bases at J, with 15 bases between. The DNA of the CDR3 is TGCAGCGTTGTCGGACTTTTGAACGCCTACGAGCAGTACTTC. It encodes CSVVGLLNAYEQYF.

Only one count was recorded for this clonotype. The gene calls are TRBV11-2 and TRBJ1-3; no clear D. The CDR3 length is 12 residues. Germline V gene sequence: CDR1 SGHAT, CDR2 FQNNGV. Trimming left V 6 bases short and J 0 bases short, with 3 bases between. As DNA, the CDR3 is TGTGCCAGCAGGGGCTCTGGAAACACCATATATTTT. Its translation: CASRGSGNTIYF.

The chain is built from TRBV18 and TRBJ2-1; 8 positions agree with TRBD2. Germline V gene sequence: CDR1 KGHSH, CDR2 LQKENI. Trimming removed 3 bases from V and 6 bases from J; junction bases left unmatched: 4. This CDR3 comprises 14 residues. The CDR3 nucleotides are TGTGCCAGCTCACCCGGGACTAGACGCAATGAGCAGTTCTTC. Encoded protein: CASSPGTRRNEQFF.

This clonotype was seen a single time. The chain links TRBV20-1 to TRBJ2-5; no reliable D call. With 6 bases removed from V and 2 bases from J, the gap between germline ends came to 13 bases. The CDR3 sequence is 13 residues long. Per the germline V gene, CDR1 is DFQATT and CDR2 is SNEGSKA (reference sequence). For the CDR3, the DNA is TGCAGTGCCACAAGGTCAGCTCAAGAGACCCAGTACTTC. It codes for CSATRSAQETQYF.

CDR3: CSARQGAFTDTQYF. CDR3 sequence (DNA): TGCAGCGCCCGACAGGGGGCCTTCACAGATACGCAGTATTTT. V usage is TRBV29-1 and J usage is TRBJ2-3; 10 bases align to TRBD1. V trimming: 7 bases; J trimming: 2 bases; junction bases outside the gene matches: 6. Germline V gives CDR1 SQVTM, CDR2 ANQGSEA. The CDR3 runs 14 residues.

The rearrangement joins TRBV29-1 to TRBJ1-1; D is uncertain. Per the germline V gene, CDR1 is SQVTM and CDR2 is ANQGSEA. V lost 4 bases and J 1 base, leaving 13 bases between the germline ends. The CDR3 consists of 14 residues. The CDR3 protein is CSVVPTRQNTEAFF. In nucleotides, the CDR3 is TGCAGCGTTGTTCCTACTCGACAGAACACTGAAGCTTTCTTT.